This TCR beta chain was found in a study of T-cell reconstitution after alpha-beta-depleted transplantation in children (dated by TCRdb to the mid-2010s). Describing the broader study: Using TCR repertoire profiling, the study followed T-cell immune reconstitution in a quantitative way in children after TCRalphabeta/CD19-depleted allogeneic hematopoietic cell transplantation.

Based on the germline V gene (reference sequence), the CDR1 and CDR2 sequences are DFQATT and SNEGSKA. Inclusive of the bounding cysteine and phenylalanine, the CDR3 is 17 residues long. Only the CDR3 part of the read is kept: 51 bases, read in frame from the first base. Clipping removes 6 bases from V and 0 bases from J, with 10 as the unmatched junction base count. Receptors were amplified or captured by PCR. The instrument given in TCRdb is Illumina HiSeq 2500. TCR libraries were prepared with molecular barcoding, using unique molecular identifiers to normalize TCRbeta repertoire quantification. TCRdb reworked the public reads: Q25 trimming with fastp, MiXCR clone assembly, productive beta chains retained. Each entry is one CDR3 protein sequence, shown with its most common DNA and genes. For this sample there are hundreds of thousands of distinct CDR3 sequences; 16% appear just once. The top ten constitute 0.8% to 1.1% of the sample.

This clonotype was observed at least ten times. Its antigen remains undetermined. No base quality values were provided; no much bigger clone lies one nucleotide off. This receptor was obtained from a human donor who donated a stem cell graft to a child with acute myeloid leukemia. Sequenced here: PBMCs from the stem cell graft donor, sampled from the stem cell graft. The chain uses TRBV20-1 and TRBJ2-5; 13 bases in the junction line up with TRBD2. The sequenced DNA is TGCAGTGCCCCTTCGACTAGCGGGGGGCCGTACCAAGAGACCCAGTACTTC. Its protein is CSAPSTSGGPYQETQYF.